These T cell receptor beta chains were read from a single sample in a study of T cell repertoires in cytomegalovirus infection. MiXCR, run by TCRdb on the reads, gives a single entry per CDR3 protein. The table lists fewer than 900,000 distinct CDR3 sequences, 25% to 35% of them singletons. The antigens for these receptors are not known. The specimen was cultured CD8+ T cells from PBMCs, collected from culture after CMV antigen stimulation. All receptors derive from a human donor in good health (CMV status not recorded). Some clones in this sample may be carry-over from other donors' samples. Both conserved end residues are part of each CDR3. The D gene is left open where the match is weak. Size is stated for part of the rows, as once, few or many counts, or as a class when the clone is expanded.

clone_size cdr3_length j_call d_call v_call cdr3_aa cdr3_nt
many 15 TRBJ2-5 NA TRBV7-2 CASSFIRDLQETQYF TGTGCCAGCAGCTTTATTAGGGACTTGCAAGAGACCCAGTACTTC
few 16 TRBJ1-1 NA TRBV7-2 CASSLDLDRPGTEAFF TGTGCCAGCAGCTTAGATCTAGACAGACCCGGCACTGAAGCTTTCTTT
NA 14 TRBJ2-7 TRBD1 TRBV20-1 CSAREWTGNYEQYF TGCAGTGCTAGAGAATGGACAGGGAACTACGAGCAGTACTTC
NA 16 TRBJ2-1 NA TRBV6-5 CASSYSIRGSYNEQFF TGTGCCAGCAGTTACTCGATCCGGGGGAGCTACAATGAGCAGTTCTTC
NA 14 TRBJ1-1 NA TRBV6-5 CASSRVGRRGEAFF TGTGCCAGCAGCCGCGTGGGGCGTCGGGGAGAAGCTTTCTTT
few 16 TRBJ2-7 TRBD1 TRBV6-6 CASSYSRDRGSYEQYF TGTGCCAGCAGTTACTCCCGGGACAGGGGTTCCTACGAGCAGTACTTC
few 15 TRBJ2-1 NA TRBV7-6 CASSSLEGPYNEQFF TGTGCCAGCAGCTCCCTGGAAGGGCCCTACAATGAGCAGTTCTTC
NA 13 TRBJ2-7 NA TRBV19 CASSRTGGLEQYF TGTGCCAGTTCCCGGACAGGAGGGCTCGAGCAGTACTTC
NA 16 TRBJ2-3 NA TRBV4-3 CASSRSGPLSTDTQYF TGCGCCAGCAGCCGCTCCGGACCCCTGAGCACAGATACGCAGTATTTT
many 16 TRBJ2-3 TRBD1 TRBV7-8 CASSPNRGRESDTQYF TGTGCCAGCAGCCCAAACAGGGGTAGAGAGTCAGATACGCAGTATTTT
NA 12 TRBJ1-5 NA TRBV12-5 CASGLNSTPQHF TGTGCTAGTGGTTTGAACAGCACGCCCCAGCATTTT
NA 13 TRBJ1-1 NA TRBV7-2 CASSLNQGPEAFF TGTGCCAGCAGCTTAAATCAGGGCCCTGAAGCTTTCTTT
NA 16 TRBJ1-1 TRBD1 TRBV7-9 CASSSRRDRGITEAFF TGTGCCAGCAGCTCTCGACGGGACAGGGGGATAACTGAAGCTTTCTTT
NA 15 TRBJ2-2 TRBD1 TRBV4-1 CASSHGTGESGELFF TGCGCCAGCAGCCACGGGACAGGAGAGAGCGGGGAGCTGTTTTTT
many 15 TRBJ1-6 NA TRBV11-2 CASSSGGDPNSPLHF TGTGCCAGCAGCTCGGGGGGAGATCCAAATTCACCCCTCCACTTT
NA 17 TRBJ2-5 NA TRBV5-8 CASSLSPREPGQETQYF TGTGCCAGCAGCTTATCCCCGAGGGAGCCAGGCCAAGAGACCCAGTACTTC
NA 15 TRBJ2-2 NA TRBV5-1 CASSLERDGTGELFF TGCGCCAGCAGCTTGGAGAGGGATGGCACCGGGGAGCTGTTTTTT
few 16 TRBJ1-3 NA TRBV6-5 CASTMRLDYSGNTIYF TGTGCCAGCACCATGCGGCTGGATTACTCTGGAAACACCATATATTTT
once 13 TRBJ1-1 NA TRBV15 CATKVRLNTEAFF TGTGCCACCAAGGTGAGACTGAACACTGAAGCTTTCTTT
many 17 TRBJ1-4 NA TRBV7-6 CASSLVQITATNEKLFF TGTGCCAGCAGCTTAGTACAGATTACAGCAACTAATGAAAAACTGTTTTTT
NA 16 TRBJ1-1 TRBD1 TRBV3-1 CASSQDKRGHFTEAFF TGTGCCAGCAGCCAAGATAAAAGGGGGCATTTCACTGAAGCTTTCTTT
NA 12 TRBJ2-1 NA TRBV6-6 CASSQGQNEQFF TGTGCCAGTAGTCAGGGTCAGAATGAGCAGTTCTTC
NA 15 TRBJ2-1 TRBD2 TRBV7-8 CASSSPGLTYNEQFF TGTGCCAGCAGCTCTCCGGGACTAACCTACAATGAGCAGTTCTTC
NA 15 TRBJ1-1 TRBD1 TRBV12-3/TRBV12-4 CASSRTGRQGGEAFF TGTGCCAGCAGCAGGACAGGGCGCCAGGGGGGTGAAGCTTTCTTT
NA 15 TRBJ1-1 TRBD1 TRBV19 CASSPRQGRRTEAFF TGTGCCAGTAGTCCACGACAGGGACGACGCACTGAAGCTTTCTTT
few 16 TRBJ2-1 TRBD2 TRBV14 CASSPLAGGQLHEQFF TGTGCCAGCAGCCCGTTAGCGGGGGGGCAACTACATGAGCAGTTCTTC
few 13 TRBJ1-1 NA TRBV20-1 CSASPSPSVEAFF TGCAGTGCTAGCCCCAGTCCTTCCGTGGAAGCTTTCTTT
NA 13 TRBJ2-7 NA TRBV20-1 CSARGFSSYEQYF TGCAGTGCTAGGGGATTTAGCTCCTACGAGCAGTACTTC
NA 15 TRBJ2-2 TRBD1 TRBV6-5 CASSWDSSRTGELFF TGTGCCAGCAGCTGGGACAGCTCGCGCACCGGGGAGCTGTTTTTT
few 12 TRBJ1-1 NA TRBV29-1 CSVKTVSAEAFF TGCAGCGTTAAGACTGTCAGTGCTGAAGCTTTCTTT
NA 15 TRBJ2-7 NA TRBV15 CATSRVGYSSYEQYF TGTGCCACCAGCAGAGTCGGCTATAGCTCCTACGAGCAGTACTTC
few 16 TRBJ2-1 NA TRBV28 CASSFPTREVGNEQFF TGTGCCAGCAGTTTCCCCACCAGGGAAGTCGGGAATGAGCAGTTCTTC
many 19 TRBJ2-6 NA TRBV4-3 CASSQEFAGRSSGANVLTF TGCGCCAGCAGCCAAGAATTCGCGGGTCGCAGCTCTGGGGCCAACGTCCTGACTTTC
NA 13 TRBJ2-5 NA TRBV7-6 CASSLVQFPTQYF TGTGCCAGCAGCTTAGTTCAATTTCCAACCCAGTACTTC
NA 14 TRBJ2-1 TRBD2 TRBV19 CASNGLAGLNEQFF TGTGCCAGTAATGGACTAGCGGGGCTCAATGAGCAGTTCTTC
few 15 TRBJ2-4 TRBD2 TRBV2 CASSDLAGGSAIQYF TGTGCCAGCAGTGACCTAGCGGGGGGCTCCGCGATTCAGTACTTC
NA 17 TRBJ2-7 TRBD2 TRBV5-4 CASSSGVGAGGPYEQYF TGTGCCAGCAGCTCGGGAGTAGGAGCGGGAGGACCCTACGAGCAGTACTTC
few 17 TRBJ2-1 NA TRBV7-9 CASSQGAGTRRNNEQFF TGTGCCAGCAGCCAGGGCGCGGGAACACGCCGTAACAATGAGCAGTTCTTC
NA 15 TRBJ1-4 NA TRBV27 CASSIIGGPNEKLFF TGTGCCAGCAGTATCATAGGGGGACCTAATGAAAAACTGTTTTTT
NA 16 TRBJ2-5 TRBD1 TRBV7-8 CASSWPGQGSGETQYF TGTGCCAGCAGTTGGCCGGGACAGGGGTCGGGGGAGACCCAGTACTTC
NA 16 TRBJ2-2 NA TRBV6-2/TRBV6-3 CASNQASHPNTGELFF TGTGCCAGCAACCAAGCGTCCCACCCGAACACCGGGGAGCTGTTTTTT